This is a list of T cell receptor beta chains from one sample in a study of CD8 T cells in ankylosing spondylitis. TCRdb re-called the 5' RACE reads with MiXCR, one entry per CDR3 protein. The sample lists some 130,000 distinct CDR3 sequences, about 7% seen once, with 9.5% to 15% in the top ten. Sequenced input: blood, either unsorted or a sorted T cell fraction (not recorded which). Receptors were obtained from a female donor with ankylosing spondylitis or in good health (not recorded which). Both conserved end residues are part of each CDR3. The order of the fields is V gene, J gene, clone size, D gene, CDR3 protein, CDR3 DNA. The D gene is left open where the match is weak. Some rows have no size entry. The others give once, few or many, or a class for an expanded clone.

TRBV15	TRBJ2-4	many	NA	CATSRDSPHHDIQYF	TGTGCCACCAGCAGAGATTCGCCACATCATGACATTCAGTACTTC
TRBV2	TRBJ2-7	NA	NA	CAGGKDGYEQYF	TGTGCAGGAGGGAAGGACGGGTACGAGCAGTACTTC
TRBV4-3	TRBJ1-1	many	NA	CASSQEIGRMNTEAFF	TGCGCCAGCAGCCAAGAAATCGGACGGATGAACACTGAAGCTTTCTTT
TRBV20-1	TRBJ2-3	few	TRBD1	CSARDARQGHSTDTQYF	TGCAGTGCTAGAGATGCCCGACAGGGGCATAGCACAGATACGCAGTATTTT
TRBV7-2	TRBJ1-2	few	NA	CASSLAGPANYGYTF	TGTGCCAGCAGCTTAGCGGGTCCAGCTAACTATGGCTACACCTTC
TRBV28	TRBJ2-3	many	NA	CASFYYVTDTQYF	TGTGCCAGCTTTTACTACGTCACAGATACGCAGTATTTT
TRBV7-9	TRBJ2-7	few	NA	CASSLGSSRGLVYEQYF	TGTGCCAGCAGCTTAGGGAGCTCGAGGGGCTTGGTCTACGAGCAGTACTTC
TRBV3-1	TRBJ2-1	many	NA	CASSQDPASDEQFF	TGTGCCAGCAGCCAAGATCCGGCGTCGGATGAGCAGTTCTTC
TRBV5-5	TRBJ1-1	many	TRBD1	CASSPVTGKNTEAFF	TGTGCCAGCAGCCCGGTGACAGGGAAGAACACTGAAGCTTTCTTT
TRBV7-9	TRBJ1-2	NA	NA	CASTMLTGSGYTF	TGTGCCAGCACCATGTTAACAGGGAGCGGCTACACCTTC
TRBV11-2	TRBJ2-1	NA	NA	CASSLVVGASRSNEQFF	TGTGCCAGCAGCTTAGTTGTTGGGGCGAGTAGAAGCAATGAGCAGTTCTTC
TRBV19	TRBJ2-1	many	TRBD1	CASSFQSGGNEQFF	TGTGCCAGTAGTTTCCAGTCAGGGGGTAATGAGCAGTTCTTC
TRBV5-1	TRBJ2-1	many	NA	CASSLVGAYNDYSYNEQFF	TGCGCCAGCAGCTTGGTTGGAGCCTACAACGACTACTCCTACAATGAGCAGTTCTTC
TRBV12-3/TRBV12-4	TRBJ1-1	many	NA	CASSFGAGTNTEAFF	TGTGCCAGCAGTTTTGGCGCCGGGACTAACACTGAAGCTTTCTTT
TRBV18	TRBJ1-1	many	TRBD1	CASSGQGQTEAFF	TGTGCCAGCTCAGGACAGGGGCAAACTGAAGCTTTCTTT
TRBV6-2/TRBV6-3	TRBJ2-1	many	NA	CASSSRSSYNEQFF	TGTGCCAGCAGTTCCCGGAGCTCCTACAATGAGCAGTTCTTC
TRBV3-1	TRBJ1-2	many	TRBD1	CASSRRDRVLTNYGYTF	TGTGCCAGCAGCCGCCGGGACAGAGTCCTTACTAACTATGGCTACACCTTC
TRBV29-1	TRBJ2-3	many	TRBD2	CSVALAGVVDTQYF	TGCAGCGTTGCACTAGCGGGGGTGGTGGATACGCAGTATTTT
TRBV6-2/TRBV6-3	TRBJ1-1	few	NA	CASSPAVHTEAFF	TGTGCCAGCAGCCCGGCCGTGCACACTGAAGCTTTCTTT
TRBV20-1	TRBJ2-3	many	NA	CSASLGADTQYF	TGCAGTGCTAGTTTGGGGGCAGATACGCAGTATTTT
TRBV6-1	TRBJ1-2	many	NA	CASRPQGRYGYTF	TGTGCCAGCAGGCCCCAGGGAAGATATGGCTACACCTTC
TRBV12-3/TRBV12-4	TRBJ2-3	many	NA	CASSTPLDTQYF	TGTGCCAGCAGCACACCGTTAGATACGCAGTATTTT
TRBV5-6	TRBJ1-4	many	NA	CASSSGPGRGEKLFF	TGTGCCAGCAGCTCTGGTCCGGGAAGGGGTGAAAAACTGTTTTTT
TRBV14	TRBJ2-3	many	TRBD1	CASSRRDSQSTDTQYF	TGTGCCAGCAGCCGCAGGGACAGCCAAAGCACAGATACGCAGTATTTT
TRBV18	TRBJ1-1	NA	NA	CASCPGGVGTEAFF	TGTGCCAGCTGCCCAGGAGGGGTTGGCACTGAAGCTTTCTTT
TRBV6-5	TRBJ1-3	many	NA	CASSYDRVGNTIYF	TGTGCCAGCAGTTACGACAGAGTTGGAAACACCATATATTTT
TRBV12-3/TRBV12-4	TRBJ2-2	many	TRBD2	CASSSRGGLNTGELFF	TGTGCCAGCAGTTCCCGGGGGGGGCTTAACACCGGGGAGCTGTTTTTT
TRBV5-5	TRBJ2-1	many	NA	CASSLLNEQFF	TGTGCCAGCAGCTTGTTGAATGAGCAGTTCTTC
TRBV2	TRBJ2-1	many	NA	CASSVAGHEQFF	TGTGCCAGCAGCGTTGCAGGCCACGAGCAGTTCTTC
TRBV27	TRBJ1-2	NA	NA	CASSGRINCGYTF	TGTGCCAGCAGTGGACGCATAAACTGTGGCTACACCTTC
TRBV20-1	TRBJ2-1	many	NA	CSARVDPSSYNEQFF	TGCAGTGCTAGAGTGGACCCAAGCTCCTACAATGAGCAGTTCTTC
TRBV5-1	TRBJ2-1	many	TRBD2	CASSLVSGGAGSYNEQFF	TGCGCCAGCAGCTTGGTCAGCGGGGGGGCAGGGTCCTACAATGAGCAGTTCTTC
TRBV28	TRBJ2-3	many	NA	CASSLRRGRTDTQYF	TGTGCCAGCAGTTTACGGCGGGGGCGCACAGATACGCAGTATTTT
TRBV7-9	TRBJ1-3	many	NA	CASSPVGGNTIYF	TGTGCCAGCAGCCCTGTTGGGGGAAACACCATATATTTT
TRBV7-3	TRBJ2-3	many	NA	CASSLGIKGLTSTDTQYF	TGTGCCAGCAGCTTGGGCATAAAGGGACTCACTAGCACAGATACGCAGTATTTT
TRBV7-2	TRBJ1-5	many	NA	CASSLMPQGQPQHF	TGTGCCAGCAGCTTAATGCCTCAGGGTCAGCCCCAGCATTTT
TRBV7-2	TRBJ2-7	many	NA	CASSLDNYEQYF	TGTGCCAGCAGCTTAGACAACTACGAGCAGTACTTC
TRBV12-3/TRBV12-4	TRBJ2-5	many	NA	CASSTRWAGQETQYF	TGTGCCAGCAGTACACGTTGGGCGGGACAAGAGACCCAGTACTTC
TRBV20-1	TRBJ2-1	many	NA	CSARLGNEQFF	TGCAGTGCTAGGTTGGGGAATGAGCAGTTCTTC
TRBV14	TRBJ2-7	many	TRBD1	CASSQAGGFFYEQYF	TGTGCCAGCAGCCAAGCAGGGGGTTTCTTCTACGAGCAGTACTTC
TRBV12-3/TRBV12-4	TRBJ2-3	many	NA	CASSVDPYTQYF	TGTGCCAGCAGTGTAGACCCATATACGCAGTATTTT
TRBV28	TRBJ2-5	many	NA	CASSLVFKTQYF	TGTGCCAGCAGTTTAGTTTTTAAGACCCAGTACTTC
TRBV5-1	TRBJ2-2	NA	NA	CASSIGPFPTGELFF	TGCGCCAGCAGCATAGGACCTTTCCCCACCGGGGAGCTGTTTTTT
TRBV6-2/TRBV6-3	TRBJ2-1	many	NA	CASSPVGQDGEQFF	TGTGCCAGCAGTCCCGTGGGGCAGGATGGTGAGCAGTTCTTC
TRBV7-2	TRBJ2-2	many	NA	CASSLAANTGELFF	TGTGCCAGCAGCTTAGCGGCGAACACCGGGGAGCTGTTTTTT
TRBV27	TRBJ2-1	many	NA	CASTLRGDRRQFF	TGTGCCAGCACCCTACGGGGAGACAGAAGGCAGTTCTTC
TRBV7-2	TRBJ1-4	many	NA	CASSLDATNEKLFF	TGTGCCAGCAGCTTAGATGCAACTAATGAAAAACTGTTTTTT
TRBV9	TRBJ1-1	many	NA	CASSVATGGLNTEAFF	TGTGCCAGCAGCGTAGCTACGGGGGGCCTGAACACTGAAGCTTTCTTT